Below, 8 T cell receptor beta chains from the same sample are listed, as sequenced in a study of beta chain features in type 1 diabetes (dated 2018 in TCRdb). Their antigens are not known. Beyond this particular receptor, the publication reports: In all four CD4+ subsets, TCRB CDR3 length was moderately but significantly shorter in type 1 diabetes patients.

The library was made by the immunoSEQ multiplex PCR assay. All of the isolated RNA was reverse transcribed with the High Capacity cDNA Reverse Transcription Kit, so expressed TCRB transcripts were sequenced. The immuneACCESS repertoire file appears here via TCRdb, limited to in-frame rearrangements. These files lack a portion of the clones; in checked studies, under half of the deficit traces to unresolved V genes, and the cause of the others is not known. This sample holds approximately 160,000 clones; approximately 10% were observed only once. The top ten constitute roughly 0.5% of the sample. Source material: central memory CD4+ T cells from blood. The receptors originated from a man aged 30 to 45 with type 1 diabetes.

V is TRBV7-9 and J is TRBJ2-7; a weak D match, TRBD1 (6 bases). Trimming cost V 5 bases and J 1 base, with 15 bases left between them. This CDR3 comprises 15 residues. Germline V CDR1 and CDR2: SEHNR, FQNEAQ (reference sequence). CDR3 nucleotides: TGTGCCAGCAGCGCACTTGGGACATTTTCCTACGAGCAGTACTTC. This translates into CASSALGTFSYEQYF.

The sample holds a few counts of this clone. CDR3 region: CASSPSSYNEQFF. DNA for the CDR3: TGTGCCAGCAGCCCGAGCTCCTACAATGAGCAGTTCTTC. The chain carries TRBV5-6 and TRBJ2-1; D not resolved. The germline CDR1 and CDR2 sequences are SGHDT and YYEEEE. V was shortened by 4 bases and J by 0 bases, with 5 bases between the two germline ends. This CDR3 is built from 13 residues.

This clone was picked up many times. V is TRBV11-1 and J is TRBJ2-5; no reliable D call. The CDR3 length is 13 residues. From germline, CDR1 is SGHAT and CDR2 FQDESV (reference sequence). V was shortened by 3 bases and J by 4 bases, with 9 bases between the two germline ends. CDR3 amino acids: CASSLRFRETQYF. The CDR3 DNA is TGTGCCAGCAGCTTGCGGTTCCGAGAGACCCAGTACTTC.

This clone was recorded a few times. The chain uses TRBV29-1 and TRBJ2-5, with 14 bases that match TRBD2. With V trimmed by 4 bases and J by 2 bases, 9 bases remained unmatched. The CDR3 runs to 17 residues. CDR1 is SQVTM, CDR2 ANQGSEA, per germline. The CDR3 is CSVGGGTSGRGQETQYF. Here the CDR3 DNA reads TGCAGCGTTGGGGGGGGGACTAGCGGGAGAGGGCAAGAGACCCAGTACTTC.

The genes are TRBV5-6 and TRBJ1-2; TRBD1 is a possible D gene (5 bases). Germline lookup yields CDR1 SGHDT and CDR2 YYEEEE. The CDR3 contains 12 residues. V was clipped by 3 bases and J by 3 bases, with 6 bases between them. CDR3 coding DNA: TGTGCCAGCAGCTCGGGGGACTATGGCTACACCTTC. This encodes CASSSGDYGYTF.

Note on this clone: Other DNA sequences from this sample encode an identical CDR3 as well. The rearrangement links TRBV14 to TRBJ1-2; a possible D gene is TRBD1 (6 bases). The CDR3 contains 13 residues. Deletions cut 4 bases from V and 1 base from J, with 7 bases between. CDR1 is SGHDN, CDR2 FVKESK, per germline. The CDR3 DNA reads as TGTGCCAGCAGCCCACAGGGTAACTATGGCTACACCTTC. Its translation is CASSPQGNYGYTF.

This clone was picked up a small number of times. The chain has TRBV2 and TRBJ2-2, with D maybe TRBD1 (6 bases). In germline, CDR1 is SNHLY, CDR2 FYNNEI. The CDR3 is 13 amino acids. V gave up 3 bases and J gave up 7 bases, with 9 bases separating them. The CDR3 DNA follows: TGTGCCAGCAGTGACACAGGGTACGGGGAGCTGTTTTTT. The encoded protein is CASSDTGYGELFF.

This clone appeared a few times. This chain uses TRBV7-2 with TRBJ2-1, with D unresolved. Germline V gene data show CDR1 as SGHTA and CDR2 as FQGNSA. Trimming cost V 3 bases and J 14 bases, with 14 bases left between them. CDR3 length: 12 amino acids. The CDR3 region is CASSFSRGEEFF. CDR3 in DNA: TGTGCCAGCAGCTTTAGCCGCGGAGAGGAGTTCTTC. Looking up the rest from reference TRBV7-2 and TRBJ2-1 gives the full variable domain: GAGVSQSPSNKVTEKGKDVELRCDPISGHTALYWYRQSLGQGLEFLIYFQGNSAPDKSGLPSDRFSAERTGGSVSTLTIQRTQQEDSAVYLCASSFSRGEEFFGPGTRLTVL.